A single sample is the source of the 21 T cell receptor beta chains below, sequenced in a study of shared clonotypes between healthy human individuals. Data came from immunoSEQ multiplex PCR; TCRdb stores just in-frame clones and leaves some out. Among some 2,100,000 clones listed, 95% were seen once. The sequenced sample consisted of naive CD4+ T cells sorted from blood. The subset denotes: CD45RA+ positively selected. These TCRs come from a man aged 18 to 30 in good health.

CDR3 region: CSARYVEQFF. The CDR3 DNA reads TGCAGTGCTAGGTATGTTGAGCAGTTCTTC. The chain uses TRBV20-1 and TRBJ2-1; the D is unclear. Germline loops: CDR1 DFQATT, CDR2 SNEGSKA (reference sequence). The V end was cut by 3 bases, the J end by 9 bases, with 6 bases between. The CDR3 totals 10 residues.

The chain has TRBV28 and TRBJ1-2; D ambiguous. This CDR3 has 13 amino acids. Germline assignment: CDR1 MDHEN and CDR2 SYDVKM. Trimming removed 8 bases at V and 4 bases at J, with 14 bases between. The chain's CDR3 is CASLAGSGYGYTF. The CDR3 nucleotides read TGTGCCAGCCTGGCGGGGTCGGGCTATGGCTACACCTTC.

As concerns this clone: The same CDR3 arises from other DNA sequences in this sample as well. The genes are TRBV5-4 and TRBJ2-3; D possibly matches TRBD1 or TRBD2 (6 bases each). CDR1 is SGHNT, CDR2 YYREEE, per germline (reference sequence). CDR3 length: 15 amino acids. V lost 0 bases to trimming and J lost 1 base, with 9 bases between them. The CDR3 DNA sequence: TGTGCCAGCAGCTTGGGGGGGGCTGGCACAGATACGCAGTATTTT. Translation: CASSLGGAGTDTQYF.

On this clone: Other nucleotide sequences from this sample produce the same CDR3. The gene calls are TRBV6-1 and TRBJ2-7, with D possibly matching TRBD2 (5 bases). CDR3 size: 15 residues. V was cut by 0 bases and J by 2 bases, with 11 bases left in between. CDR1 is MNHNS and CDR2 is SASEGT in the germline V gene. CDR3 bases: TGTGCCAGCAGTGAAGCGCTCAGCGGCACCTACGAGCAGTACTTC. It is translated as CASSEALSGTYEQYF.

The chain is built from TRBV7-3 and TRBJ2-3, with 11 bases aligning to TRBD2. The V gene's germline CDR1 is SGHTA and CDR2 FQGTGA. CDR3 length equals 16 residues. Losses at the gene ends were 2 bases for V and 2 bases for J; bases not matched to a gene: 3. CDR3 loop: CASSLLAGGNTDTQYF. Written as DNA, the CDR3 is TGTGCCAGCAGCTTACTAGCGGGGGGCAACACAGATACGCAGTATTTT. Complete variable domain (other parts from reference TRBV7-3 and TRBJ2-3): GAGVSQTPSNKVTEKGKYVELRCDPISGHTALYWYRQSLGQGPEFLIYFQGTGAADDSGLPNDRFFAVRPEGSVSTLKIQRTERGDSAVYLCASSLLAGGNTDTQYFGPGTRLTVL.

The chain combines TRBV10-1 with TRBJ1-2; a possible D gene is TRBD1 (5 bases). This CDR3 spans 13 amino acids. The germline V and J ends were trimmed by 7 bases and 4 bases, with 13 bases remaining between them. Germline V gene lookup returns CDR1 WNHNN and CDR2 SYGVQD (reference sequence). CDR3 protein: CASTPRDSYGYTF. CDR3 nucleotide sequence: TGCGCCAGCACCCCGAGGGACTCCTATGGCTACACCTTC.

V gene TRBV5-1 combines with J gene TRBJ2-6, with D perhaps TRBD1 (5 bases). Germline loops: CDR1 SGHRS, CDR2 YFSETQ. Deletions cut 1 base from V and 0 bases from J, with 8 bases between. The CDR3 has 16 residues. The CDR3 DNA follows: TGCGCCAGCAGCTTGACTACAGGCTCTGGGGCCAACGTCCTGACTTTC. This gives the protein CASSLTTGSGANVLTF. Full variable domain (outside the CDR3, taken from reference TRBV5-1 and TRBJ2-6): KAGVTQTPRYLIKTRGQQVTLSCSPISGHRSVSWYQQTPGQGLQFLFEYFSETQRNKGNFPGRFSGRQFSNSRSEMNVSTLELGDSALYLCASSLTTGSGANVLTFGAGSRLTVL.

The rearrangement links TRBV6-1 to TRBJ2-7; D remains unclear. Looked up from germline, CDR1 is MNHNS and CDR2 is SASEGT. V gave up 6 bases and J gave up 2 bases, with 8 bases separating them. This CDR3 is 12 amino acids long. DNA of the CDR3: TGTGCCAGCAGCCATCTACCCTACGAGCAGTACTTC. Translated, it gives CASSHLPYEQYF.

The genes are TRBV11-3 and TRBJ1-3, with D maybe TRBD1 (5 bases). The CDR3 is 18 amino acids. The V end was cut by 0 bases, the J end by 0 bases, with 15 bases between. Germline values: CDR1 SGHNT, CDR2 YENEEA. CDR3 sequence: CASSLDAPQVLSGNTIYF. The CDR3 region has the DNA TGTGCCAGCAGCTTAGATGCGCCACAGGTCCTCTCTGGAAACACCATATATTTT.

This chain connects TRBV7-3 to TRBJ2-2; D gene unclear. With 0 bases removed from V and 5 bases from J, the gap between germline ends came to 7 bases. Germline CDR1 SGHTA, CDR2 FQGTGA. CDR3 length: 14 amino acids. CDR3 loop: CASSLTFITGELFF. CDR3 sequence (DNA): TGTGCCAGCAGCTTAACGTTTATTACCGGGGAGCTGTTTTTT.

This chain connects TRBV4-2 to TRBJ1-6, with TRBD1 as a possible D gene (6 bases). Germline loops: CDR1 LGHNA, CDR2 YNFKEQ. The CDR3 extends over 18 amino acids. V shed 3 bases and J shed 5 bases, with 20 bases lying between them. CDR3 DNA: TGTGCCAGCAGCCAGGACCTACCGGGGGCAGGCAATAATTCACCCCTCCACTTT. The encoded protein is CASSQDLPGAGNNSPLHF.

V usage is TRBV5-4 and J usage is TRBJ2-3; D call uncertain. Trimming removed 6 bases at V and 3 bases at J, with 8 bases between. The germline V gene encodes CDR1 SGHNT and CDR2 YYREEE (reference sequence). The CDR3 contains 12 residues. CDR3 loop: CASTSRTDTQYF. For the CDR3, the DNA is TGTGCCAGCACCTCCCGAACAGATACGCAGTATTTT.

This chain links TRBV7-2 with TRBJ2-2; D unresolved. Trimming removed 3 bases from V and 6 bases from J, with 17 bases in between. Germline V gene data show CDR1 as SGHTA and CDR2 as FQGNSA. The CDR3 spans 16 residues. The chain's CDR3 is CASSFGRTAPAGELFF. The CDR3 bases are TGTGCCAGCAGCTTCGGCCGAACTGCCCCCGCCGGGGAGCTGTTTTTT.

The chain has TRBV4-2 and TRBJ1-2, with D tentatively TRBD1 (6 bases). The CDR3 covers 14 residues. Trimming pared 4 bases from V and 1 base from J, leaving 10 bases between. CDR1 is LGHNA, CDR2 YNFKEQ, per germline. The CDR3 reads CASSPGAVNYGYTF. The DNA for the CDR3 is TGTGCCAGCAGCCCAGGGGCCGTTAACTATGGCTACACCTTC.

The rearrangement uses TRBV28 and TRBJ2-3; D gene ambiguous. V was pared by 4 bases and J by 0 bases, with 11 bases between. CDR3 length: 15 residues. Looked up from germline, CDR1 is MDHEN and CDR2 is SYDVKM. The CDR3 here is CASSSVRSSTDTQYF. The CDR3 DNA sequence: TGTGCCAGCAGTTCAGTAAGGTCCAGCACAGATACGCAGTATTTT.

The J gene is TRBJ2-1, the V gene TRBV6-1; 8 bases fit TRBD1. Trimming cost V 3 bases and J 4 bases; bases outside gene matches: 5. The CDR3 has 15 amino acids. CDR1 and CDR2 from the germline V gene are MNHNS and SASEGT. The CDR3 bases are TGTGCCAGCAGTGAGCGGACAGGGACGTACAATGAGCAGTTCTTC. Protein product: CASSERTGTYNEQFF.

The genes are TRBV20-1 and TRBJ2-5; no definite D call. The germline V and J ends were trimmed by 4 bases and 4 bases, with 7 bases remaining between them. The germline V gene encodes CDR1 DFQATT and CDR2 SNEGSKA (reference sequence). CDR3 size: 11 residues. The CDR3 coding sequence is TGCAGTGCTACAGGATTAGAGACCCAGTACTTC. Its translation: CSATGLETQYF.

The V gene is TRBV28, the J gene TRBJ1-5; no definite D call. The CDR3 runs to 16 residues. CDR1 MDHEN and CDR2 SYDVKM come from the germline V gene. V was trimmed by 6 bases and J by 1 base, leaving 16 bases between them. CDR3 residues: CASSPYHTGSNQPQHF. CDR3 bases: TGTGCCAGCAGCCCCTACCACACTGGGAGCAATCAGCCCCAGCATTTT.

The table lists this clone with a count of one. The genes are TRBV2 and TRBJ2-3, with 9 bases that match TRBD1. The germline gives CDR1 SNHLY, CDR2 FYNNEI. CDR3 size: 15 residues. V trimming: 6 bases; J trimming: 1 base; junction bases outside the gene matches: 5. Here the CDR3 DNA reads TGTGCCAGCAGCGGACAGGGGCCCCGCACAGATACGCAGTATTTT. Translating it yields CASSGQGPRTDTQYF.

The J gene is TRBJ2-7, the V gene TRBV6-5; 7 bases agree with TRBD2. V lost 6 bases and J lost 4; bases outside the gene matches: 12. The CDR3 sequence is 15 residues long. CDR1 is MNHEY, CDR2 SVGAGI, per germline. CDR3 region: CASSQRGGGPYEQYF. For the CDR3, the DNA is TGTGCCAGCAGCCAACGTGGGGGAGGGCCATACGAGCAGTACTTC.

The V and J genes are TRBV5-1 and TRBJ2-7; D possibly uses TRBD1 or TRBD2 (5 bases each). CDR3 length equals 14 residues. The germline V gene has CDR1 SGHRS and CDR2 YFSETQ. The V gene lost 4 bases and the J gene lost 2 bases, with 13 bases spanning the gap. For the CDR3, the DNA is TGCGCCAGCAGCCTCCGGGACCCCACCTACGAGCAGTACTTC. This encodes CASSLRDPTYEQYF.